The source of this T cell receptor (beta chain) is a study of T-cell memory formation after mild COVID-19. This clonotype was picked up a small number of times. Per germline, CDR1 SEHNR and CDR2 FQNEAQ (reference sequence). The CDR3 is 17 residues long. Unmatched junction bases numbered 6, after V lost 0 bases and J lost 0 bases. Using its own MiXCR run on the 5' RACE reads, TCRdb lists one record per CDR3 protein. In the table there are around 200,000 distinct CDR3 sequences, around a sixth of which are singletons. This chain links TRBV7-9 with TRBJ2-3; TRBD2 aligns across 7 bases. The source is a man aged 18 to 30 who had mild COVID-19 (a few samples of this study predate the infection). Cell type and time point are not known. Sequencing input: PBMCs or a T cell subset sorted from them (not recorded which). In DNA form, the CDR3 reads TGTGCCAGCAGCTTAGCGTGGGCTAGCGGCAGCACAGATACGCAGTATTTT. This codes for CASSLAWASGSTDTQYF.